This TCR beta chain originates from a study of lung T cells in sarcoidosis with Löfgren's syndrome. Study-level results: Shared TRAV12-1 and TRBV2 CDR3 motifs were reported across several patients. Versus controls, Löfgren's syndrome patients reportedly showed TRAV12-1 and TRBV2 as most expanded.

The germline V gene encodes CDR1 LGHNA and CDR2 YNFKEQ. V was shortened by 6 bases and J by 4 bases, with 15 bases between the two germline ends. There are 15 residues in the CDR3. TCRdb reprocessed the reads via MiXCR and lists one record per CDR3 protein. Among some 3,200 distinct CDR3 sequences listed, under 20% were seen once. This clonotype was recorded only once. Its antigen is not identified. A read error is possible here, since a much larger clone lies one base away. This clonotype was obtained from a human donor with sarcoidosis (Löfgren's syndrome or another form), or a control subject (not recorded which). Source material: CD4+ T cells from bronchoalveolar lavage. V is TRBV4-2 and J is TRBJ2-2; TRBD1 might be the D (6 bases). The CDR3 sequence: CASRPGASSTGELFF. CDR3 bases: TGTGCCAGCAGGCCAGGGGCCTCGAGCACCGGGGAGCTGTTTTTT.